The clone carrying this T cell receptor (beta chain) was found once. Its antigen is not known. This specimen comes from a study of cytomegalovirus exposure and HLA in healthy donors. The PCR employed 60 Vbeta primers together with 13 Jbeta primers. Libraries were prepared by immunoSEQ multiplex PCR; TCRdb keeps only in-frame clonotypes and omits some of them. Here the sample spans about 73,000 clones, 65% to 85% being singletons. Findings of the study overall: Because they were indistinguishable, some V segments, including TRBV6-2 and TRBV6-3, were excluded. Researchers reported from a later analysis that most CMV-associated TCR beta chains appeared HLA-restricted.

The CDR3 covers 16 residues. Trimming took 0 bases from V and 0 from J, leaving 7 bases between them. From germline, CDR1 is SGHDT and CDR2 YYEEEE. Specimen: PBMCs. This receptor was obtained from a man between 65 and 85 years old in good health and CMV-seronegative. This chain joins TRBV5-6 and TRBJ1-6, with D possibly being TRBD1 (5 bases). This CDR3 reads CASSLVDSSYNSPLHF. DNA for the CDR3: TGTGCCAGCAGCTTGGTTGACAGCTCCTATAATTCACCCCTCCACTTT.